The clone carrying this TCR beta chain was counted a few times. This CDR3 region has 13 residues. The V and J ends lost 7 bases and 6 bases respectively, with 17 bases between them. Germline CDR1 SGHNT, CDR2 YYREEE (reference sequence). TCRdb analysed the reads with MiXCR anew, one entry per CDR3 protein. Among 400,000 or so distinct CDR3 sequences listed, around a sixth were seen once. The source of the sample is a study of T cell repertoires in cytomegalovirus infection. Study in general: Public TCR beta signatures indicated both CMV infection and matching HLA type.

V and J are TRBV5-4 and TRBJ2-7; tentatively, D is TRBD1 or TRBD2 (5 bases each). The sequence was obtained from a human donor in good health (CMV status not recorded). Some clones in this sample may be carry-over from other donors' samples. The sequencing input was PBMCs. The CDR3 loop reads CASAPRGNREQYF. The DNA of the CDR3 is TGTGCCAGCGCGCCGAGGGGAAATCGCGAGCAGTACTTC.